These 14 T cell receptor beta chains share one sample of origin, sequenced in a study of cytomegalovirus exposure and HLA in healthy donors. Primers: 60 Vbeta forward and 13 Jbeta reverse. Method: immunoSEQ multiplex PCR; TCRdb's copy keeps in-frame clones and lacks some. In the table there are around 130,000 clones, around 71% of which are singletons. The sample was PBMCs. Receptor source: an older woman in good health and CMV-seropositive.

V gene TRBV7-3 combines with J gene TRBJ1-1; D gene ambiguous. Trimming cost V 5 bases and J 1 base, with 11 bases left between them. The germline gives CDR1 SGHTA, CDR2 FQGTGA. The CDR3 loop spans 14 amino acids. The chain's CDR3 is CASSPAGPNTEAFF. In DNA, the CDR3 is TGTGCCAGCAGCCCGGCGGGTCCGAACACTGAAGCTTTCTTT.

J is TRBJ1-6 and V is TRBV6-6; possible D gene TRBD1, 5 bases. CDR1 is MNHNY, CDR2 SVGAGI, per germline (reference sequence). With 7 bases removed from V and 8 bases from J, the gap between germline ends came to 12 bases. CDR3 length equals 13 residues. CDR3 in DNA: TGTGCCAGCATCGCGGACACTTATTCACCCCTCCACTTT. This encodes CASIADTYSPLHF.

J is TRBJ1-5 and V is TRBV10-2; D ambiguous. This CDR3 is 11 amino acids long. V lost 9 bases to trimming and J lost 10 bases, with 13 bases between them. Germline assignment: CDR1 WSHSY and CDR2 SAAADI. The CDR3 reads CASSEGGPQHF. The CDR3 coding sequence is TGCGCCAGTTCCGAGGGAGGACCCCAGCATTTT.

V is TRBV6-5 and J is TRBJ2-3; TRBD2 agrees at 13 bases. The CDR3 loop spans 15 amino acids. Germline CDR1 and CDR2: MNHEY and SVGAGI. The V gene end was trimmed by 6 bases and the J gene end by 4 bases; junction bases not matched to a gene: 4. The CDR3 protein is CASRSGLAGADTQYF. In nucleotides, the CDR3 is TGTGCCAGCAGGTCAGGACTAGCGGGGGCAGATACGCAGTATTTT.

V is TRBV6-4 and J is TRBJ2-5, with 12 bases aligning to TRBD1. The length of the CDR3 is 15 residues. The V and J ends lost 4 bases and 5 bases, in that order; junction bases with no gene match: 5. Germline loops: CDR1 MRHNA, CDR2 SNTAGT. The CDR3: CASSGGTGGRETQYF. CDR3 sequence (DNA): TGTGCCAGCAGTGGCGGGACAGGGGGCCGGGAGACCCAGTACTTC.

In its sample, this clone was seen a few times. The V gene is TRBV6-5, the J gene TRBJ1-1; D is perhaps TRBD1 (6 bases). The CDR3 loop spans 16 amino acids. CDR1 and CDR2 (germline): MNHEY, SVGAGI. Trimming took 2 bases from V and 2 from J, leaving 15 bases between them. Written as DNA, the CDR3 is TGTGCCAGCAGTTACCTGGGACAATCCGCTAACACTGAAGCTTTCTTT. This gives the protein CASSYLGQSANTEAFF.

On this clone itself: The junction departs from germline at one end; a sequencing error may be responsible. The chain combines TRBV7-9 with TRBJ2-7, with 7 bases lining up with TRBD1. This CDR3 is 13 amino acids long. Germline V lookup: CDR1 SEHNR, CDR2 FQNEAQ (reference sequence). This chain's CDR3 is CSSSQDRFYEQYF. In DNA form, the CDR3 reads TGTTCCAGCAGCCAGGACAGGTTCTACGAGCAGTACTTC.

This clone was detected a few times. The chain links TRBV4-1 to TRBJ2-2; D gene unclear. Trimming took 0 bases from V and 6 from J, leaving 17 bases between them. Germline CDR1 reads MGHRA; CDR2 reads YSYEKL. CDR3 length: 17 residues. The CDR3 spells CASSQDSILTVAGELFF. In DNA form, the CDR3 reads TGCGCCAGCAGCCAAGATTCCATACTAACGGTGGCCGGGGAGCTGTTTTTT.

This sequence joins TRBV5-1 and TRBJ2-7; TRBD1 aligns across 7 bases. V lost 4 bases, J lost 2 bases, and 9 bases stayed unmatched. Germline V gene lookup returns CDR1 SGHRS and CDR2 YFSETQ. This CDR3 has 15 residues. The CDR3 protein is CASSQDRDSTYEQYF. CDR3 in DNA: TGCGCCAGCAGCCAGGACCGGGACAGTACCTACGAGCAGTACTTC.

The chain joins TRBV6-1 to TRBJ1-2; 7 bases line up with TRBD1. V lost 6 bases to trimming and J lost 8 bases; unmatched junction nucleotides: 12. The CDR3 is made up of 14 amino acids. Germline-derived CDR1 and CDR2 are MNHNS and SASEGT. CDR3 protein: CASRTFDQQGGYTF. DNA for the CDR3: TGTGCCAGCAGGACTTTCGACCAACAGGGGGGCTACACCTTC.

This chain's CDR3 is CASSLGADYEQYF. The DNA of the CDR3 is TGTGCCAGCAGCTTAGGGGCAGACTACGAGCAGTACTTC. The chain carries TRBV7-3 and TRBJ2-7; a possible D gene is TRBD1 (5 bases). V was shortened by 2 bases and J by 3 bases, with 8 bases between the two germline ends. The V gene's germline CDR1 is SGHTA and CDR2 FQGTGA. The CDR3 has 13 residues.

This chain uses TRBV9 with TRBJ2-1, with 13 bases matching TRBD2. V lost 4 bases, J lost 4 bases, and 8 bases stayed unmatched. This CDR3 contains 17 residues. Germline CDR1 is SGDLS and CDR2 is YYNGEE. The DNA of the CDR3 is TGTGCCAGCAGCTTCTCACTAGCGGGGGGGATATACAATGAGCAGTTCTTC. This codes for CASSFSLAGGIYNEQFF.

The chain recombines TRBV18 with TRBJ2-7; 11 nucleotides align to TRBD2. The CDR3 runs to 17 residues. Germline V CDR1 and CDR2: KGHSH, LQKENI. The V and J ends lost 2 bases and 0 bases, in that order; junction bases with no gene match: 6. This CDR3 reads CASSPASGGLSSYEQYF. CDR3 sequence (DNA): TGTGCCAGCTCACCAGCTAGCGGGGGGCTGAGCTCCTACGAGCAGTACTTC.

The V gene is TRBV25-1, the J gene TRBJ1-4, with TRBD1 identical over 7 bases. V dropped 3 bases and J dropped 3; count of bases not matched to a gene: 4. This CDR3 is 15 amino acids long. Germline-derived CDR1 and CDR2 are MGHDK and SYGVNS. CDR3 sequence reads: CASSERGQPNEKLFF. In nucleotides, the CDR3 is TGTGCCAGCAGTGAGAGGGGACAGCCTAATGAAAAACTGTTTTTT.